Shown below are 27 T cell receptor beta chains from a single sample sequenced in a study of T cells in women clearing cervical HPV infection. Repertoires were generated with immunoSEQ multiplex PCR, while TCRdb's copy carries only in-frame clones and drops some. The sample features tens of thousands of clones, with less than 9% in its top ten. Sequencing input: blood buffy coat. These receptors were collected from a woman aged 18-69 years with a cervical HPV16 infection that either progressed to CIN3+ or cleared (not recorded which).

With respect to this clone: The read stops 3 residues short of the end of the CDR3; the missing end is completed from the germline J gene. This chain connects TRBV24-1 to TRBJ2-2; the D gene is possibly TRBD2 (6 bases). Trimming pared 4 bases from V and 3 bases from J, leaving 11 bases between. Germline CDR1 reads KGHDR; CDR2 reads SFDVKD. The CDR3 length is 15 residues. CDR3 in amino acids: CATSDRDSDTGELFF. CDR3 DNA (partial): TGTGCCACCAGTGACAGGGACTCCGACACCGGGGAG.

Comment on this clone: The read finishes 3 residues shy of the CDR3 end, and the germline J gene is used to complete it. The genes are TRBV10-3 and TRBJ2-7; D is possibly TRBD1 (6 bases). Between the trimmed V and J ends, which lost 3 bases and 5 bases, there was a span of 8 bases. There are 12 residues in the CDR3. Germline V gene sequence: CDR1 ENHRY, CDR2 SYGVKD. CDR3 in amino acids: CAISEQGDEQYF. CDR3 DNA (partial): TGTGCCATCAGTGAACAGGGAGACGAG.

About this clone: Read coverage stops 3 residues before the CDR3 terminus; the germline J gene supplies the remainder. This chain links TRBV14 with TRBJ1-1; 9 positions match TRBD1. Germline V gene data show CDR1 as SGHDN and CDR2 as FVKESK. Trimming at V came to 2 bases and at J to 5 bases, leaving 6 bases not matched to a gene. The CDR3 runs 15 residues. Partial CDR3 DNA: TGTGCCAGCAGCCAAATACAGGGGGCTATAACTGAA. Translation gives CASSQIQGAITE. The whole CDR3 region reads CASSQIQGAITEAFF.

Comments on this clone: The sequenced fragment ends 3 residues before the CDR3 boundary, so the rest is inferred from the germline J gene. The chain combines TRBV27 with TRBJ1-2, with 8 bases matching TRBD1. This CDR3 is built from 18 residues. Germline CDR1 and CDR2: MNHEY and SMNVEV (reference sequence). V lost 3 bases, J lost 0 bases, and 12 bases stayed unmatched. The DNA read from the CDR3 is TGTGCCAGCAGTTTCTCCCGCCACCAGGGGGCGCCTAACTATGGC. Its translation is CASSFSRHQGAPNYG. The CDR3 in full is CASSFSRHQGAPNYGYTF.

Concerning this clone: With the read ending 3 residues before the CDR3 end, the germline J gene is used to fill in that end. The chain carries TRBV5-1 and TRBJ2-7, with TRBD1 as a possible D gene (6 bases). The CDR3 runs 14 residues. Germline lookup yields CDR1 SGHRS and CDR2 YFSETQ. V was pared by 3 bases and J by 3 bases, with 13 bases between. The covered CDR3 bases are TGCGCCAGCAGCTACACAGGGACAAACTACGAG. This gives the protein CASSYTGTNYE. The whole CDR3 reads CASSYTGTNYEQYF.

Worth noting for this clone: Read sequence stops 3 residues before the CDR3 end, and the germline J gene provides the missing end. The V call is TRBV20-1, the J call TRBJ1-5; 10 positions agree with TRBD1. V gave up 5 bases and J gave up 7 bases; unmatched junction bases: 14. Looked up from germline, CDR1 is DFQATT and CDR2 is SNEGSKA (reference sequence). The CDR3 loop spans 16 amino acids. CDR3 region: CSALPLRGQGGQPQHF. Incomplete CDR3 DNA: TGCAGTGCTCTCCCGCTCAGAGGACAGGGGGGCCAGCCC.

Comments on this clone: The CDR3 end falls 3 residues outside the read, so it is completed with the germline J gene. The chain has TRBV6-1 and TRBJ2-1, with 9 positions matching TRBD1. The CDR3 sequence is 15 residues long. V dropped 1 base and J dropped 2; count of bases not matched to a gene: 0. Germline V CDR1 and CDR2: MNHNS, SASEGT. The CDR3 protein is CASSEGTGAYNEQFF. CDR3 DNA (partial): TGTGCCAGCAGTGAAGGGACAGGGGCCTACAATGAG.

Remarks on this clone: The read gets to within 3 residues of the CDR3 end, and the germline J gene fills in the rest. This rearrangement joins TRBV5-1 to TRBJ1-4; 10 positions agree with TRBD1. V gave up 3 bases and J gave up 7 bases; unmatched junction bases: 3. CDR1 and CDR2 from the germline V gene are SGHRS and YFSETQ. This CDR3 has 14 amino acids. CDR3 bases read: TGCGCCAGCAGCTACCGGGACAGGGGTGAAAAA. Translating gives CASSYRDRGEK. The whole CDR3 protein is CASSYRDRGEKLFF.

As for this clone: The read is 3 residues too short to cover the CDR3 end, so that end is filled in from the germline J gene. The chain is built from TRBV2 and TRBJ1-4, with 8 bases aligning to TRBD1. V lost 1 base, J lost 8 bases, and 6 bases stayed unmatched. The CDR3 consists of 15 residues. Germline assignment: CDR1 SNHLY and CDR2 FYNNEI. The CDR3 protein is CASSEETGVGEKLFF. Incomplete CDR3 DNA: TGTGCCAGCAGTGAAGAGACAGGGGTCGGCGAAAAA.

About this clone itself: The CDR3 extends 3 residues past the end of the read, so its final part is completed from the germline J gene. The J gene is TRBJ2-7, the V gene TRBV18; 7 bases are a match to TRBD1. Per germline, CDR1 KGHSH and CDR2 LQKENI. CDR3 size: 12 residues. Trimming removed 3 bases from V and 6 bases from J; junction bases left unmatched: 2. The CDR3 spells CASSPDRFEQYF. The DNA read from the CDR3 is TGTGCCAGCTCACCGGACAGGTTCGAG.

Notes on this clone: Sequencing ends 3 residues short of the CDR3 end; the germline J gene provides the rest. This chain uses TRBV29-1 with TRBJ2-3, with 11 bases lining up with TRBD2. This CDR3 comprises 14 residues. The trim removed 7 bases at V and 4 bases at J, leaving 7 bases unmatched. From germline, CDR1 is SQVTM and CDR2 ANQGSEA. The CDR3 sequence is CSARVAGGPDTQYF. The DNA read from the CDR3 is TGCAGCGCTAGAGTAGCGGGGGGGCCAGATACG.

A note on this clone: The CDR3 end is not reached by the read, which stops 3 residues before it; the germline J gene fills it in. This chain uses TRBV23-1 with TRBJ1-2; 7 bases match TRBD1. TRBV23-1 is flagged as an ORF with uncertain function. This CDR3 contains 18 residues. The part of the CDR3 DNA that was read is TGCGCCAGCAGTCTAAAAAGGAGACTGGACAGGTCCGTGGGTACC. This encodes CASSLKRRLDRSVGT. The whole CDR3 protein is CASSLKRRLDRSVGTYTF.

Comment on this clone: The read is 3 residues too short to cover the CDR3 end, so that end is filled in from the germline J gene. The rearrangement links TRBV6-1 to TRBJ1-2; D gene uncertain. This CDR3 has 16 amino acids. Germline CDR1 is MNHNS and CDR2 is SASEGT. CDR3: CASSEAYSRLGNDYTF. The part of the CDR3 DNA that was read is TGTGCCAGCAGTGAAGCGTACTCGAGACTAGGGAATGAC.

Points on this clone: Germline and junction disagree at one end, which may indicate a read error. The read stops 3 residues short of the end of the CDR3; the missing end is completed from the germline J gene. The chain has TRBV18 and TRBJ2-7, with TRBD1 matching over 7 bases. The CDR3 has 14 residues. Germline lookup yields CDR1 KGHSH and CDR2 LQKENI. CDR3 loop: CSSSPTEGAYEQYF. Incomplete CDR3 DNA: TGTTCCAGCTCCCCGACAGAGGGGGCATACGAG.

Details on this clone: Read coverage stops 3 residues before the CDR3 terminus; the germline J gene supplies the remainder. V and J are TRBV6-4 and TRBJ2-1, with 13 bases that match TRBD2. Germline lookup yields CDR1 MRHNA and CDR2 SNTAGT. The CDR3 loop spans 15 amino acids. V was clipped by 6 bases and J by 7 bases; unmatched bases: 6. The CDR3 sequence is CASSPGTSGNNEQFF. CDR3 bases read: TGTGCCAGCAGCCCCGGGACTAGCGGGAATAATGAG.

As for this clone: Coverage ceases 3 residues before the CDR3 finishes, and the germline J gene fills in the end. This rearrangement joins TRBV19 to TRBJ2-3; TRBD2 matches 10 bases. The CDR3 has 18 residues. The V and J ends lost 7 bases and 1 base, in that order; junction bases with no gene match: 14. Germline loops: CDR1 LNHDA, CDR2 SQIVND (reference sequence). Partial CDR3 DNA: TGTGCCAGTATGGCGGCGCTTGGGGGGACTAGCGGCACAGATACG. Amino acids: CASMAALGGTSGTDT. The CDR3 as a whole reads CASMAALGGTSGTDTQYF.

To note about this clone: At one end the junction does not follow the germline gene, possibly because of a read error. Read coverage stops 3 residues before the CDR3 terminus; the germline J gene supplies the remainder. The chain combines TRBV4-2 with TRBJ2-7; D is perhaps TRBD1 (6 bases). Germline-derived CDR1 and CDR2 are LGHNA and YNFKEQ. CDR3 length: 15 residues. The CDR3 region is CASSQAGRGSFEQYF. The sequenced part of the CDR3 DNA is TGCGCCAGCAGCCAGGCTGGCAGGGGAAGTTTCGAG.

About this clone: The read terminates 3 residues ahead of where the CDR3 ends, so the germline J gene completes it. The chain employs TRBV6-2 or TRBV6-3 and TRBJ1-5; maybe TRBD1 (6 bases). Germline values: CDR1 MNHEY, CDR2 SVGEGT. The CDR3 runs to 13 residues. V lost 10 bases and J 3 bases, leaving 13 bases between the germline ends. CDR3 region: CAISDSFNQPQHF. The CDR3 bases that were read are TGTGCCATTTCGGACAGCTTCAATCAGCCC.

In the case of this clone: The sequence runs out 3 residues before the end of the CDR3; the remainder is reconstructed from the germline J gene. The chain couples TRBV7-2 to TRBJ2-5, with 7 bases lining up with TRBD2. The CDR3 is 15 amino acids. V shed 2 bases and J 5 bases; nucleotides not matched to a gene: 8. Germline lookup yields CDR1 SGHTA and CDR2 FQGNSA. CDR3 sequence: CASSLSYGGWETQYF. Partial CDR3 DNA: TGTGCCAGCAGCTTATCATACGGGGGGTGGGAGACC.

With regard to this clone: The read finishes 3 residues shy of the CDR3 end, and the germline J gene is used to complete it. J is TRBJ2-3 and V is TRBV20-1; TRBD2 aligns across 9 bases. The germline gives CDR1 DFQATT, CDR2 SNEGSKA (reference sequence). This CDR3 has 14 amino acids. Incomplete CDR3 DNA: TGCAGTGGTACTAGCGGGCCATCTCAAGAGACG. This codes for CSGTSGPSQET. The full CDR3 reads CSGTSGPSQETQYF.

In the case of this clone: The read is 3 residues too short to cover the CDR3 end, so that end is filled in from the germline J gene. The J gene is TRBJ1-1, the V gene TRBV2, with a possible D match to TRBD1 (5 bases). Germline-derived CDR1 and CDR2 are SNHLY and FYNNEI. The CDR3 has 14 amino acids. With 1 base removed from V and 7 bases from J, the gap between germline ends came to 13 bases. The CDR3 bases that were read are TGTGCCAGCAGTGAAGGGGGGGGAAACCGTGAA. This translates into CASSEGGGNRE. The entire CDR3 reads CASSEGGGNREAFF.

Concerning this clone: The read ends 3 residues before the CDR3 terminus; that terminus is restored from the germline J gene. V gene TRBV2 combines with J gene TRBJ1-2, with D possibly TRBD1 on 6 matching bases. The CDR3 sequence is 11 residues long. Germline V CDR1 and CDR2: SNHLY, FYNNEI. The DNA read from the CDR3 is TGTGCCAGCAAGCCAGGGGTCGGC. It is translated as CASKPGVG. In full, the CDR3 reads CASKPGVGYTF.

On this clone: The CDR3 extends 3 residues past the end of the read, so its final part is completed from the germline J gene. The chain couples TRBV6-2 or TRBV6-3 to TRBJ1-2; unclear D gene. Between the trimmed V and J ends, which lost 5 bases and 3 bases, there was a span of 10 bases. The CDR3 totals 13 residues. CDR1 is MNHEY, CDR2 SVGEGT, per germline. The part of the CDR3 DNA that was read is TGTGCCAGCAGTGGAGGAGGGCACTATGGC. Translating it yields CASSGGGHYG. The whole CDR3 region reads CASSGGGHYGYTF.

Of note for this clone: The CDR3 end is not reached by the read, which stops 3 residues before it; the germline J gene fills it in. V and J are TRBV20-1 and TRBJ2-1; 11 positions match TRBD2. Germline V CDR1 and CDR2: DFQATT, SNEGSKA (reference sequence). This CDR3 is 15 amino acids long. V was pared by 5 bases and J by 4 bases, with 7 bases of the junction left unmatched. The CDR3 bases that were read are TGCAGTGCTGGGAAACTAGCGGGGGATTACAATGAG. It specifies CSAGKLAGDYNE. The full CDR3 protein is CSAGKLAGDYNEQFF.

Regarding this clone: With the read ending 3 residues before the CDR3 end, the germline J gene is used to fill in that end. The chain is built from TRBV19 and TRBJ1-1; 7 bases are shared with TRBD1. The length of the CDR3 is 14 residues. With 7 bases clipped from V and 5 bases from J, the junction kept 10 bases outside the gene matches. Germline V lookup: CDR1 LNHDA, CDR2 SQIVND (reference sequence). CDR3 loop: CASNDRDLGTEAFF. The sequenced CDR3 bases are TGTGCCAGTAATGACAGGGACTTGGGGACTGAA.

In regard to this clone: A junction boundary mismatches the germline segment, possibly from a read error. Coverage ceases 3 residues before the CDR3 finishes, and the germline J gene fills in the end. V usage is TRBV20-1 and J usage is TRBJ1-3; 7 nucleotides agree with TRBD1. Germline CDR1 and CDR2: DFQATT and SNEGSKA (reference sequence). The CDR3 totals 13 residues. CDR3 in amino acids: CSARDRASNTIYF. Partial CDR3 DNA: TGCAGTGCTCGAGACAGGGCATCAAACACC.

As for this clone: From the germline J gene comes the end of the CDR3, since the read stops 3 residues before it. The sample contains more than one DNA sequence encoding this CDR3. V and J are TRBV19 and TRBJ1-2; D possibly corresponds to TRBD1 (6 bases). This CDR3 is built from 14 residues. CDR1 is LNHDA, CDR2 SQIVND, per germline (reference sequence). This CDR3 reads CASSDRRGPYDYTF. CDR3 DNA (partial): TGTGCCAGTAGTGACCGCAGGGGCCCCTACGAC. Filled out from reference TRBV19 and TRBJ1-2, the complete variable domain reads DGGITQSPKYLFRKEGQNVTLSCEQNLNHDAMYWYRQDPGQGLRLIYYSQIVNDFQKGDIAEGYSVSREKKESFPLTVTSAQKNPTAFYLCASSDRRGPYDYTFGSGTRLTVV.